Here is one TCR beta chain with its context. The sample is drawn from a study of low-dose radiotherapy and immunotherapy resistance in tumors. Background on the study: Those assigned to Cohort 2 were treated with 1 Gy per fraction every two weeks (13 Gy in total over 26 weeks). Intravenous cyclophosphamide 200 mg/m2 was given every two weeks, one day before radiation and immunotherapy.

Time point denoted: before trial treatment. Low-dose radiotherapy, low-dose cyclophosphamide, aspirin, ipilimumab and nivolumab were all given to the donors. As a condition of eligibility, patients had advanced solid tumors lacking tumor-infiltrating lymphocytes. First-strand cDNA relied on TRAV- and TRBV-specific primers spanning alpha and beta chains. TCR amplification involved 15 to 20 PCR cycles with a constant-region primer and V-primer adapter. Each CDR3 protein is one row after TCRdb ran MiXCR on the reads. The sample gives almost 40,000 distinct CDR3 sequences, roughly 28% of which show up once; 3.7% is in the top ten. The CDR3 consists of 13 residues. CDR1 is MDHEN and CDR2 is SYDVKM in the germline V gene. V shed 10 bases and J shed 6 bases, with 16 bases lying between them.

This sequence originates from a male donor with gallbladder cancer. The rearrangement uses TRBV28 and TRBJ2-1, with D perhaps TRBD1 or TRBD2 (5 bases each). The source was PBMCs, collected before treatment. The CDR3 DNA reads TGTGCCACGACCCCCGGGGCGGGCAATGAGCAGTTCTTC. As protein: CATTPGAGNEQFF.